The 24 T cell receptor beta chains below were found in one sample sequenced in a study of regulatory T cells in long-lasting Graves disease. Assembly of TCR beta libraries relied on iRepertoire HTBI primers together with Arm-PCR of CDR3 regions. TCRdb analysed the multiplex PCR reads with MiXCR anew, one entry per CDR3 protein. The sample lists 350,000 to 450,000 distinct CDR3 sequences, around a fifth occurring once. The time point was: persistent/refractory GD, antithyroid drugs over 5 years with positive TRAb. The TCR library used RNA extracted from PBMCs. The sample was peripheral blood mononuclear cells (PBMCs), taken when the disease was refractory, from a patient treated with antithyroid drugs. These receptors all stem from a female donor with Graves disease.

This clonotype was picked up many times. The CDR3 loop is CASSWAGGLQETQYF. Written as DNA, the CDR3 is TGTGCCAGCAGTTGGGCGGGAGGGTTACAAGAGACCCAGTACTTC. The rearrangement joins TRBV6-9 to TRBJ2-5; 9 bases fit TRBD2. Trimming at V came to 4 bases and at J to 2 bases, leaving 5 bases not matched to a gene. CDR1 and CDR2 (germline): MNHGY, SVAAGI. The CDR3 has 15 amino acids.

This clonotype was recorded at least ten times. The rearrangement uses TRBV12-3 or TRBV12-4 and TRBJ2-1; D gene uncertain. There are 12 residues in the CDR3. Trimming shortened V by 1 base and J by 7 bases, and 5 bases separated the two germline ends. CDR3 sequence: CASSLVRNEQFF. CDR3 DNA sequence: TGTGCCAGCAGTTTAGTGAGGAATGAGCAGTTCTTC.

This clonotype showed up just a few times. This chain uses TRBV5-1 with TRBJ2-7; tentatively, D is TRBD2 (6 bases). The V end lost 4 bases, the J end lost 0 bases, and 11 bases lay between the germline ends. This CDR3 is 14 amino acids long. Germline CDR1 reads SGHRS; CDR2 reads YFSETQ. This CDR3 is CASSLGGVSYEQYF. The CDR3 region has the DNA TGCGCCAGCAGCCTCGGGGGAGTCTCCTACGAGCAGTACTTC.

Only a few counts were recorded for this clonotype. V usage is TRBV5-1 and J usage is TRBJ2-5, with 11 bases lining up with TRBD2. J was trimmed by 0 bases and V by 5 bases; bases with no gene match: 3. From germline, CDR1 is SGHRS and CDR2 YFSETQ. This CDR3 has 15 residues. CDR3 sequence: CASRLAGAHQETQYF. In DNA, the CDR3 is TGCGCCAGCAGACTAGCGGGAGCCCACCAAGAGACCCAGTACTTC.

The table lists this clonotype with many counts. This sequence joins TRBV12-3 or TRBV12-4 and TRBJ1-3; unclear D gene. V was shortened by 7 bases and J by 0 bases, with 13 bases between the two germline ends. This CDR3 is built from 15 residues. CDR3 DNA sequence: TGTGCCAGCATCGATACAGAACTCTCTGGAAACACCATATATTTT. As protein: CASIDTELSGNTIYF.

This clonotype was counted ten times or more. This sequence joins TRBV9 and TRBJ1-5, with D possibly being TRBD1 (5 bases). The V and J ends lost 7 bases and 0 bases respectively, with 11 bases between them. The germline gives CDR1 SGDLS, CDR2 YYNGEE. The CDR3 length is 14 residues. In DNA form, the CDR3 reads TGTGCCAGCGCCACAGGTCATAGCAATCAGCCCCAGCATTTT. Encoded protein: CASATGHSNQPQHF.

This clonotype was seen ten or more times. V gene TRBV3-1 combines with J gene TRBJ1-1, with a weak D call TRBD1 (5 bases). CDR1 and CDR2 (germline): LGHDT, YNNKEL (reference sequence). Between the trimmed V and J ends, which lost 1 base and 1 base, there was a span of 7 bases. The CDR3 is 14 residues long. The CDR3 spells CASSQGGENTEAFF. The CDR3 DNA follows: TGTGCCAGCAGCCAAGGGGGGGAGAACACTGAAGCTTTCTTT. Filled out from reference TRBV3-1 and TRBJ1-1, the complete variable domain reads DTAVSQTPKYLVTQMGNDKSIKCEQNLGHDTMYWYKQDSKKFLKIMFSYNNKELIINETVPNRFSPKSPDKAHLNLHINSLELGDSAVYFCASSQGGENTEAFFGQGTRLTVV.

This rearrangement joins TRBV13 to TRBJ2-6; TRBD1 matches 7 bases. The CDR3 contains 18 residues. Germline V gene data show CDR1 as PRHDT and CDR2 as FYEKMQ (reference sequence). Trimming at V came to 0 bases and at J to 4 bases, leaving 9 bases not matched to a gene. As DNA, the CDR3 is TGTGCCAGCAGCTTAGGCTCTACCAGGGGGTCCGGGGCCAACGTCCTGACTTTC. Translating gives CASSLGSTRGSGANVLTF.

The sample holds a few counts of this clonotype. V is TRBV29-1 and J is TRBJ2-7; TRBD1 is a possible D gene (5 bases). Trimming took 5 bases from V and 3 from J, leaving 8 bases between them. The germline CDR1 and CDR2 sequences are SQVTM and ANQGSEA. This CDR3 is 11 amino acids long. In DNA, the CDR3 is TGCAGCGTTTCAGGGTTCTACGAGCAGTACTTC. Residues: CSVSGFYEQYF.

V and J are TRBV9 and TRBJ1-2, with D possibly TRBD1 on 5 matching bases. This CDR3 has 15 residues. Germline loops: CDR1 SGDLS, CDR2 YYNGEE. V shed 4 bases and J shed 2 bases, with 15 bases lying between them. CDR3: CASSPQGRLNYGYTF. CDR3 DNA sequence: TGTGCCAGCAGCCCCCAGGGCAGACTGAACTATGGCTACACCTTC.

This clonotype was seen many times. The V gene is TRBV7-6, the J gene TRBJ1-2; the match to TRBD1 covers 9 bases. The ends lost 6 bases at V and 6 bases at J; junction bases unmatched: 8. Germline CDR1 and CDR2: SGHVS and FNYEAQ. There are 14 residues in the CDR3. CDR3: CASSSPGQGHGYTF. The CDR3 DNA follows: TGTGCCAGCAGTTCCCCGGGACAGGGTCATGGCTACACCTTC.

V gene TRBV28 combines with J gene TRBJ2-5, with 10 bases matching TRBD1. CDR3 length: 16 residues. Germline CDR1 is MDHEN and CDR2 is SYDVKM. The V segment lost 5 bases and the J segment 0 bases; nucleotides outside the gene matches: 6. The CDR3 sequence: CASSPWDRGHQETQYF. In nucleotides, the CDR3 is TGTGCCAGCAGTCCTTGGGACAGGGGACACCAAGAGACCCAGTACTTC. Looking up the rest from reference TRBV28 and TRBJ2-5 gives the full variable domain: DVKVTQSSRYLVKRTGEKVFLECVQDMDHENMFWYRQDPGLGLRLIYFSYDVKMKEKGDIPEGYSVSREKKERFSLILESASTNQTSMYLCASSPWDRGHQETQYFGPGTRLLVL.

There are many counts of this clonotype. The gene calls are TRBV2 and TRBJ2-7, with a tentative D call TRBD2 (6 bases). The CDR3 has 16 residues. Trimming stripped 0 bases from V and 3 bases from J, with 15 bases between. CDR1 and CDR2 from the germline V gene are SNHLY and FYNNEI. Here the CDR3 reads CASSEALRRDNYEQYF. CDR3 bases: TGTGCCAGCAGTGAAGCGCTTAGGCGGGATAACTACGAGCAGTACTTC.

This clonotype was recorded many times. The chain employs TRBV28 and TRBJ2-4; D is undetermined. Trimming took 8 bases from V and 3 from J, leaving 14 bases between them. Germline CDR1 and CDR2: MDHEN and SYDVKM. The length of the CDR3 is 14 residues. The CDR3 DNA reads TGTGCCAGCTCCCCTGGGAACCTCAAAAACATTCAGTACTTC. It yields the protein CASSPGNLKNIQYF.

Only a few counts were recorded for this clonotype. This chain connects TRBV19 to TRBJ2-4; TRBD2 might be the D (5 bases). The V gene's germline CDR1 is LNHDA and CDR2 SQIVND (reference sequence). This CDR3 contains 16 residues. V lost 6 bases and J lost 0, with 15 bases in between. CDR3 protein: CASSPGLVLAKNIQYF. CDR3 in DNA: TGTGCCAGTAGCCCCGGACTGGTTCTAGCCAAAAACATTCAGTACTTC.

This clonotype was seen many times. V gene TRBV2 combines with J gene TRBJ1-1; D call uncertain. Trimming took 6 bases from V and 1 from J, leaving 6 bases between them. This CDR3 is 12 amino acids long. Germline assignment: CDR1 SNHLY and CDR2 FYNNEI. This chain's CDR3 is CASRVENTEAFF. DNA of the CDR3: TGTGCCAGCAGGGTCGAGAACACTGAAGCTTTCTTT.

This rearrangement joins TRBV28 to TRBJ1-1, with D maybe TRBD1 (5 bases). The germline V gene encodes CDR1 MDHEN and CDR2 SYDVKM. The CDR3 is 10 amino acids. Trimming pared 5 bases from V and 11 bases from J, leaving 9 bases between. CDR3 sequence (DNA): TGTGCCAGCAGTCGGGGGGAGGCTTTCTTT. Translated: CASSRGEAFF. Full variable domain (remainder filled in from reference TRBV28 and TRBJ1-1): DVKVTQSSRYLVKRTGEKVFLECVQDMDHENMFWYRQDPGLGLRLIYFSYDVKMKEKGDIPEGYSVSREKKERFSLILESASTNQTSMYLCASSRGEAFFGQGTRLTVV.

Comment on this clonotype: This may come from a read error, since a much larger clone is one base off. For the CDR3, the DNA is TGTGCCAGCAGTGACGTCGGCCCAATGAACGCTGAAGCTTTCTTT. Translating gives CASSDVGPMNAEAFF. This chain joins TRBV2 and TRBJ1-1, with unresolved D. This CDR3 has 15 residues. The V gene's germline CDR1 is SNHLY and CDR2 FYNNEI.

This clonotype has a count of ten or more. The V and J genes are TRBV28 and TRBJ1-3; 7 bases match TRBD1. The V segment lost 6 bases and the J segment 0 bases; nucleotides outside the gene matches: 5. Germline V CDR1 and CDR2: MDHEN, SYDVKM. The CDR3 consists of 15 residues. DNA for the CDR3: TGTGCCAGCAGCTGGGACAGCAGCTCTGGAAACACCATATATTTT. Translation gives CASSWDSSSGNTIYF.

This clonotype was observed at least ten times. The CDR3 sequence is CASSFGRGLAGSKNIQYF. Written as DNA, the CDR3 is TGTGCCAGCAGTTTCGGGCGAGGACTAGCGGGGTCTAAAAACATTCAGTACTTC. This chain connects TRBV28 to TRBJ2-4; 12 bases match TRBD2. From germline, CDR1 is MDHEN and CDR2 SYDVKM. CDR3 length equals 18 residues. Trimming took 3 bases from V and 4 from J; bases not matched to a gene: 10.

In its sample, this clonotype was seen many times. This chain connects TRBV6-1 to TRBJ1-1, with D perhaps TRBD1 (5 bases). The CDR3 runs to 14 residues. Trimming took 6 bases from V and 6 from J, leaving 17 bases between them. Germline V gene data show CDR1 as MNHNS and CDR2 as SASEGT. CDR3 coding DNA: TGTGCCAGCAGATGGGGGGACGGGGTGGCTGAAGCTTTCTTT. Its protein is CASRWGDGVAEAFF.

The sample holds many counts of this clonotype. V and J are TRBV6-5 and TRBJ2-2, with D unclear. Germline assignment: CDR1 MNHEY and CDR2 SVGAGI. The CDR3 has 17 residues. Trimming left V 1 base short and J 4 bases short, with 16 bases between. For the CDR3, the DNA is TGTGCCAGCAGTTACTTTTCCCCCCTAGGTTTCACCGGGGAGCTGTTTTTT. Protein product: CASSYFSPLGFTGELFF.

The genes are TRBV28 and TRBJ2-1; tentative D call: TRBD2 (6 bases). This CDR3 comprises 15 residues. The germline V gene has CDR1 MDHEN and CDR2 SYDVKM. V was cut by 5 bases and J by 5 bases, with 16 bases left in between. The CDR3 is CASSPLGGGNNEQFF. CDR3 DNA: TGTGCCAGCAGTCCTCTTGGAGGAGGGAACAATGAGCAGTTCTTC.

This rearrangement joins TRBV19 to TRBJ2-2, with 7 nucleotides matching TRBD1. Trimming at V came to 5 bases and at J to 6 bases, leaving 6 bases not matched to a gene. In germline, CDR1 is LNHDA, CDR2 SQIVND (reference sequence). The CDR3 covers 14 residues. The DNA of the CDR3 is TGTGCCAGTAGTGAGGACAGGCTCTCCGGGGAGCTGTTTTTT. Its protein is CASSEDRLSGELFF.